This TCR beta chain was recovered during a study of CD8 T cells in ankylosing spondylitis. Findings and limits, study-wide: Roughly eight highly homologous variants made up a TCR beta motif, and this motif appeared characteristic of ankylosing spondylitis blood.

Turning to this clonotype: The antigen is unknown.

V dropped 4 bases and J dropped 1 base, with 12 bases sitting between them. The CDR3 extends over 15 amino acids. CDR1 SGHRS and CDR2 YFSETQ come from the germline V gene. TCRdb used MiXCR to reprocess the 5' RACE reads, holding one entry per CDR3 protein. The table lists about 440,000 distinct CDR3 sequences, 17% of them singletons, with around 0.92% in the top ten. The genes are TRBV5-1 and TRBJ2-4; no definite D call. This receptor was taken from a male donor with ankylosing spondylitis. Sequencing was done on a sample of blood, either unsorted or a sorted T cell fraction (not recorded which). This CDR3 is CASSPSTRAKNIQYF. The CDR3 coding sequence is TGCGCCAGCAGCCCGTCGACTCGGGCCAAAAACATTCAGTACTTC. The whole variable domain, remainder taken from reference TRBV5-1 and TRBJ2-4, is KAGVTQTPRYLIKTRGQQVTLSCSPISGHRSVSWYQQTPGQGLQFLFEYFSETQRNKGNFPGRFSGRQFSNSRSEMNVSTLELGDSALYLCASSPSTRAKNIQYFGAGTRLSVL.